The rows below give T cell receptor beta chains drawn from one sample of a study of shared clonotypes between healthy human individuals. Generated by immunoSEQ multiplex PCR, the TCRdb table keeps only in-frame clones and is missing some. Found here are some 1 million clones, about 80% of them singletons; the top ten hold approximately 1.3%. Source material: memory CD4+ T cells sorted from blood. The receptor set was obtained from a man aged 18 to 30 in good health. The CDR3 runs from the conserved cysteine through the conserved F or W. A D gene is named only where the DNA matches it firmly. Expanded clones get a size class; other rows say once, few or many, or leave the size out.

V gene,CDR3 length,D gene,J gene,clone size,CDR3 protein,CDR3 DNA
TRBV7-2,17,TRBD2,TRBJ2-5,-,CASNRRGLAGTEETQYF,TGTGCCAGCAACCGAAGAGGACTAGCGGGGACCGAAGAGACCCAGTACTTC
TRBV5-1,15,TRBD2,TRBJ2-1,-,CASSLGSGGRNEQFF,TGCGCCAGCAGCTTGGGGTCGGGAGGGAGGAATGAGCAGTTCTTC
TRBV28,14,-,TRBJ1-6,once,CASSFGGANSPLHF,TGTGCCAGCAGTTTTGGGGGGGCTAATTCACCCCTCCACTTT
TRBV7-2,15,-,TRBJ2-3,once,CASSPGQGSTDTQYF,TGTGCCAGCAGCCCTGGGCAGGGGAGCACAGATACGCAGTATTTT
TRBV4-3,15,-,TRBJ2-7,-,CASSQDLTLVSEQYF,TGCGCCAGCAGCCAAGATTTGACACTAGTTTCCGAGCAGTACTTC
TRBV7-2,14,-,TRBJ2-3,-,CASSSSARTDTQYF,TGTGCCAGCAGCTCTAGCGCCCGCACAGATACGCAGTATTTT
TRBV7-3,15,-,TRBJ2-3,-,CASSLLPFSADTQYF,TGTGCCAGCAGCTTACTACCTTTTTCAGCAGATACGCAGTATTTT
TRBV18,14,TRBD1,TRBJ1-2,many,CASSPEGQGYGYTF,TGTGCCAGCTCACCGGAGGGACAGGGCTATGGCTACACCTTC
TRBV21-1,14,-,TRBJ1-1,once,CASSTRDRNFLAFF,TGTGCCAGCAGCACCCGAGACAGAAACTTCTTGGCTTTCTTT
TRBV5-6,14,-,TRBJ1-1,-,CASSSLTGSVGAFF,TGTGCCAGCAGCTCCTTGACAGGCTCCGTGGGAGCTTTCTTT
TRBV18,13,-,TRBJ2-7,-,CASSPRTTREQYF,TGTGCCAGCTCACCGAGGACAACGAGGGAGCAGTACTTC
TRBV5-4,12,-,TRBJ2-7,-,CASSLGMGEQYF,TGTGCCAGCAGCTTGGGGATGGGGGAGCAGTACTTC
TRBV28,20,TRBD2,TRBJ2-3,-,CASSLHRPPIAGGGSDTQYF,TGTGCCAGCAGTTTACACCGCCCGCCTATAGCGGGGGGGGGCTCAGATACGCAGTATTTT
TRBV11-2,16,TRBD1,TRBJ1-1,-,CASSLGGTGGFTEAFF,TGTGCCAGCAGCTTAGGAGGGACAGGGGGCTTCACTGAAGCTTTCTTT
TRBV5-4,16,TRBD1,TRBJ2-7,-,CASSSMGQVTSYEQYF,TGTGCCAGCAGCTCGATGGGACAGGTAACTTCCTACGAGCAGTACTTC
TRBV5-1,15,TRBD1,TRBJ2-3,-,CASSSGQSAPDTQYF,TGCGCCAGCAGCTCGGGACAGAGTGCACCCGATACGCAGTATTTT
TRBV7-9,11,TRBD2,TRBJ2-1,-,CASSFGGEQFF,TGTGCCAGCAGCTTCGGGGGGGAGCAGTTCTTC
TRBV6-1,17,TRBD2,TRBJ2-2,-,CASSAGRTSGYTGELFF,TGTGCCAGCAGTGCCGGCAGGACTAGCGGATACACCGGGGAGCTGTTTTTT
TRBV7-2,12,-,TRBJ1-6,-,CASSFLNSPLHF,TGTGCCAGCAGCTTCCTTAATTCACCCCTCCACTTT
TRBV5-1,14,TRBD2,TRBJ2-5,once,CASSRTSGQETQYF,TGCGCCAGCAGCCGGACTAGCGGCCAAGAGACCCAGTACTTC
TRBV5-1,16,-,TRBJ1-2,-,CASSLGQRTSNYGYTF,TGCGCCAGCAGCTTGGGACAGCGGACTTCTAACTATGGCTACACCTTC
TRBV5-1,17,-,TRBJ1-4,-,CASSKEGGQGGNEKLFF,TGCGCCAGCAGCAAGGAGGGGGGTCAGGGTGGTAATGAAAAACTGTTTTTT
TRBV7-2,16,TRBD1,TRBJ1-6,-,CTSSAGGSSYNSPLHF,TGTACCAGCAGCGCAGGGGGAAGCTCCTATAATTCACCCCTCCACTTT
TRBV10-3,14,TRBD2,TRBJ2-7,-,CAISELAGAGEQYF,TGTGCCATCAGTGAATTAGCGGGAGCGGGCGAGCAGTACTTC
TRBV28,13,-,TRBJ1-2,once,CASSSQISYGYTF,TGTGCCAGCAGTTCCCAAATCTCCTATGGCTACACCTTC
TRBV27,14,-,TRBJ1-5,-,CASDAVRVKQPQHF,TGTGCCAGCGATGCCGTTAGAGTTAAGCAGCCCCAGCATTTT
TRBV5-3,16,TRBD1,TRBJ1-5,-,CARSLFGTGPDQPQHF,TGTGCCAGAAGCTTGTTCGGGACAGGGCCCGATCAGCCCCAGCATTTT
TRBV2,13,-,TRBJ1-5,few,CASGGEQNQPQHF,TGTGCCAGTGGGGGGGAGCAGAATCAGCCCCAGCATTTT
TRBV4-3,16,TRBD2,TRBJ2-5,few,CASSQDWRLARETQYF,TGCGCCAGCAGCCAAGATTGGCGACTAGCGCGGGAGACCCAGTACTTC
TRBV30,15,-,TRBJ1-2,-,CAWRRSTAKSYGYTF,TGTGCCTGGAGGCGTAGTACGGCGAAGAGCTATGGCTACACCTTC
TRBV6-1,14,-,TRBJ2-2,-,CASSEAVRTGELFF,TGTGCCAGCAGTGAAGCTGTACGTACCGGGGAGCTGTTTTTT